Following are 14 T cell receptor beta chains from one sample sequenced in a study of blood T cell repertoires in COVID-19. TCRdb keeps only in-frame clones here, not all; method: immunoSEQ multiplex PCR. The sample has under 45,000 clones, about 90% seen once. The sample comprised peripheral blood. The receptors originated from a woman aged 80 or older in a cohort sampled during active or convalescent COVID-19.

This sequence joins TRBV12-3 or TRBV12-4 and TRBJ2-7; tentatively, D is TRBD2 (5 bases). This CDR3 contains 12 residues. V lost 5 bases and J lost 6, with 11 bases in between. The CDR3: CASSRGFLEQYF. CDR3 bases: TGTGCCAGCAGTCGGGGTTTCCTCGAGCAGTACTTC.

The chain carries TRBV10-1 and TRBJ2-1; TRBD2 might be the D (6 bases). Germline values: CDR1 WNHNN, CDR2 SYGVQD (reference sequence). Trimming took off 3 bases at V and 5 bases at J, with 17 bases between the two ends. CDR3 size: 16 residues. In DNA form, the CDR3 reads TGCGCCAGCAGTGACTCCCGGGCAGGGAGGAACAATGAGCAGTTCTTC. This gives the protein CASSDSRAGRNNEQFF.

The genes are TRBV11-2 and TRBJ2-7; weak D call: TRBD1 (6 bases). This CDR3 is 17 amino acids long. Germline CDR1 reads SGHAT; CDR2 reads FQNNGV. The germline V and J ends were trimmed by 1 base and 3 bases, with 19 bases remaining between them. The CDR3 is CASSLALVRQGSYEQYF. Here the CDR3 DNA reads TGTGCCAGCAGCTTAGCCCTGGTTCGCCAGGGGAGCTACGAGCAGTACTTC.

This chain joins TRBV11-3 and TRBJ2-3; the match to TRBD2 covers 7 bases. The germline CDR1 and CDR2 sequences are SGHNT and YENEEA. The CDR3 consists of 15 residues. V lost 1 base, J lost 3 bases, and 4 bases stayed unmatched. DNA of the CDR3: TGTGCCAGCAGCTTAGGGGAGGGCCTTACAGATACGCAGTATTTT. Protein: CASSLGEGLTDTQYF.

The chain couples TRBV6-5 to TRBJ1-2, with 9 bases lining up with TRBD1. The CDR3 sequence is 13 residues long. Germline CDR1 is MNHEY and CDR2 is SVGAGI. The V and J ends lost 4 bases and 7 bases, in that order; junction bases with no gene match: 4. CDR3 nucleotides: TGTGCCAGCAGTTCACAGGGGGCGTCTGGCTACACCTTC. It translates to CASSSQGASGYTF.

This chain uses TRBV30 with TRBJ1-1; TRBD1 aligns across 8 bases. The V gene's germline CDR1 is GTSNPN and CDR2 SVGIG (reference sequence). The CDR3 extends over 14 amino acids. Losses at the gene ends were 3 bases for V and 2 bases for J; bases not matched to a gene: 5. The CDR3 loop is CAWSWTGTNTEAFF. The CDR3 nucleotides are TGTGCCTGGAGCTGGACAGGGACAAACACTGAAGCTTTCTTT.

This clone was observed once. This chain uses TRBV5-6 with TRBJ2-7, with D possibly TRBD2 on 5 matching bases. The CDR3 runs 12 residues. The V end lost 5 bases, the J end lost 3 bases, and 9 bases lay between the germline ends. In germline, CDR1 is SGHDT, CDR2 YYEEEE. As DNA, the CDR3 is TGTGCCAGCAGTTCACTAGGCTACGAGCAGTACTTC. It codes for CASSSLGYEQYF.

The chain joins TRBV7-2 to TRBJ2-7; the match to TRBD1 covers 8 bases. Germline trimming cut 5 bases from V and 3 bases from J; bases unmatched to any gene: 12. The CDR3 runs to 16 residues. Germline assignment: CDR1 SGHTA and CDR2 FQGNSA. CDR3 coding DNA: TGTGCCAGCAGCGAATCCGGGACAGGTCATTACTACGAGCAGTACTTC. As protein: CASSESGTGHYYEQYF.

The chain joins TRBV5-1 to TRBJ2-3; TRBD2 matches 8 bases. Germline V gene sequence: CDR1 SGHRS, CDR2 YFSETQ. CDR3 size: 15 residues. The junction had 3 bases not matched to a gene; V was cut back by 0 bases and J by 3 bases. The CDR3: CASSLAGGGTDTQYF. As DNA, the CDR3 is TGCGCCAGCAGCTTGGCCGGCGGGGGGACAGATACGCAGTATTTT. Supplemented by reference TRBV5-1 and TRBJ2-3, the full variable domain reads KAGVTQTPRYLIKTRGQQVTLSCSPISGHRSVSWYQQTPGQGLQFLFEYFSETQRNKGNFPGRFSGRQFSNSRSEMNVSTLELGDSALYLCASSLAGGGTDTQYFGPGTRLTVL.

The chain uses TRBV7-3 and TRBJ1-1; 8 bases line up with TRBD1. Germline values: CDR1 SGHTA, CDR2 FQGTGA. The CDR3 loop spans 14 amino acids. V was clipped by 2 bases and J by 5 bases; unmatched bases: 4. CDR3 nucleotide sequence: TGTGCCAGCAGCTTACAGGGGGCCGGAACTGAAGCTTTCTTT. It yields the protein CASSLQGAGTEAFF.

V usage is TRBV19 and J usage is TRBJ1-4, with TRBD1 matching 12 bases. Per germline, CDR1 LNHDA and CDR2 SQIVND (reference sequence). The junction had 20 bases not matched to a gene; V was cut back by 5 bases and J by 7 bases. CDR3 length: 20 residues. The chain's CDR3 is CASSPTPGQGAWARSEKLFF. For the CDR3, the DNA is TGTGCCAGTAGTCCAACTCCGGGACAGGGGGCTTGGGCACGTAGTGAAAAACTGTTTTTT.

This chain joins TRBV11-2 and TRBJ1-6, with a tentative D call TRBD1 (6 bases). CDR1 is SGHAT and CDR2 is FQNNGV in the germline V gene. CDR3 length equals 14 residues. V was pared by 3 bases and J by 9 bases, with 12 bases between. DNA of the CDR3: TGTGCCAGCAGCTTTATGGTCAGGGGTTCACCCCTCCACTTT. This translates into CASSFMVRGSPLHF.

V gene TRBV6-2 or TRBV6-3 combines with J gene TRBJ1-6; D gene ambiguous. The germline V and J ends were trimmed by 5 bases and 7 bases, with 6 bases remaining between them. The CDR3 covers 12 residues. Germline assignment: CDR1 MNHEY and CDR2 SVGEGT. CDR3 sequence reads: CASSTLNSPLHF. CDR3 DNA sequence: TGTGCCAGCAGTACGCTAAATTCACCCCTCCACTTT.

The rearrangement links TRBV2 to TRBJ1-5, with 10 bases lining up with TRBD1. Germline CDR1 reads SNHLY; CDR2 reads FYNNEI. The V gene end was trimmed by 7 bases and the J gene end by 3 bases; junction bases not matched to a gene: 21. The CDR3 runs to 20 residues. The CDR3 DNA follows: TGTGCCAGCAAAGGGCCCCCGGGACAGGGGTTATCCGGGGCCAATCAGCCCCAGCATTTT. This gives the protein CASKGPPGQGLSGANQPQHF.